This T cell receptor (beta chain) derives from a study of blood T cell repertoires in COVID-19. For the study at large: Some COVID-19 samples were acute and others convalescent; all came from the United States, Italy and Spain. Sample material is recorded as cDNA or gDNA derived from T cells, B-cell-depleted T cells, or PBMCs.

Original processing notes: Reference gene primers were amplified, and this amplification served to estimate nucleated cell counts. Sequencing was performed with immunoSEQ multiplex PCR; in TCRdb, only in-frame clones are kept and a portion is missing. That table furnishes V, J and clone size, whereas the DNA furnished D and trimming. Among around 230,000 clones listed, approximately 91% were seen once. The CDR3 spans 11 residues. V was trimmed by 5 bases and J by 1 base, leaving 5 bases between them. The V gene's germline CDR1 is GTSNPN and CDR2 SVGIG (reference sequence). This clone has just a few counts. This sample includes further DNA sequences coding for the same CDR3.

Source material: peripheral blood. This rearrangement joins TRBV30 to TRBJ1-2; D is perhaps TRBD1 (5 bases). This receptor was obtained from a middle-aged man with acute or convalescent COVID-19. CDR3 sequence: CAWDSNYGYTF. DNA of the CDR3: TGTGCCTGGGACAGTAACTATGGCTACACCTTC.